The present T cell receptor beta chain was sequenced within a study of cytomegalovirus exposure and HLA in healthy donors. Vbeta (60) and Jbeta (13) primers were used in the PCR. Original analysis: A follow-up analysis tallied tens of millions of unique TCR beta chains, roughly 11 million shared. Profiling relied on immunoSEQ multiplex PCR, and the TCRdb table lists in-frame clones only, not all of them. V and J calls and clone size are those listed in that table; D and trimming were worked out from the DNA. The sample has about 200,000 clones, 82% seen once; the top ten hold about 2.6%. The germline CDR1 and CDR2 sequences are GTSNPN and SVGIG (reference sequence). With V trimmed by 3 bases and J by 1 base, 1 base remained unmatched. This CDR3 is built from 14 residues. For this clone: Its target is not known.

Study-level findings and limits: Later analysis associated a missense DCLRE1C variant with TCR beta V- and J-gene trimming. TRBV6-2, TRBV6-3 and some other V segments were excluded as indistinguishable.

This clonotype originated in a woman aged 40 to 50 in good health and CMV-seronegative. What was sequenced was PBMCs. The J gene is TRBJ2-3, the V gene TRBV30, with 10 bases that match TRBD2. The CDR3 DNA sequence: TGTGCCTGGAGGCTAGCGGGAGGCACAGATACGCAGTATTTT. It is translated as CAWRLAGGTDTQYF.